These 29 T cell receptor beta chains originate from one sample sequenced in a study of blood T cells in healthy people across ages. A second PCR of roughly 7 to 11 cycles used a sample-barcoded 5' primer and a J-beta primer mix. TCRdb re-analysed the 5' RACE reads in MiXCR, keeping a single row per CDR3 protein. The sample comprises about 1.4 million distinct CDR3 sequences, around 55% of which are singletons, and 5% to 7% rests with the top ten. The sample comprised blood. Receptors originate from a man between 18 and 29 years old in good health.

This clonotype appeared once. One junction end does not reproduce the germline sequence, and a read error may be involved. The chain uses TRBV6-2 or TRBV6-3 and TRBJ2-7, with D perhaps matching TRBD2 (5 bases). Per the germline V gene, CDR1 is MNHEY and CDR2 is SVGEGT. There are 15 residues in the CDR3. The CDR3 sequence: CANSYSTGSSYEQYF. DNA for the CDR3: TGTGCCAACAGTTACTCGACGGGAAGCTCCTACGAGCAGTACTTC.

This chain connects TRBV27 to TRBJ2-7, with 10 bases matching TRBD2. The trim removed 10 bases at V and 0 bases at J, leaving 9 bases unmatched. Germline values: CDR1 MNHEY, CDR2 SMNVEV (reference sequence). This CDR3 spans 15 amino acids. The CDR3 loop is CATTPRTSGSYEQYF. The CDR3 nucleotides are TGTGCCACTACTCCTAGGACTAGCGGCTCCTACGAGCAGTACTTC.

In the case of this clonotype: One end of the junction fails to match germline, which may point to a read error. This chain links TRBV5-1 with TRBJ1-1; 7 bases map to TRBD1. The CDR3 is 13 amino acids. Germline V lookup: CDR1 SGHRS, CDR2 YFSETQ. The CDR3: CTSSLEGARAAFF. Here the CDR3 DNA reads TGCACCAGCAGCTTGGAGGGGGCCCGGGCGGCTTTCTTT. Drawing the rest from reference TRBV5-1 and TRBJ1-1, the complete variable domain is KAGVTQTPRYLIKTRGQQVTLSCSPISGHRSVSWYQQTPGQGLQFLFEYFSETQRNKGNFPGRFSGRQFSNSRSEMNVSTLELGDSALYLCTSSLEGARAAFFGQGTRLTVV.

The V call is TRBV25-1, the J call TRBJ1-1; 9 nucleotides align to TRBD1. Trimming at V came to 8 bases and at J to 2 bases, leaving 12 bases not matched to a gene. The CDR3 totals 16 residues. CDR1 and CDR2 from the germline V gene are MGHDK and SYGVNS. CDR3 sequence: CASRPPTGGANTEAFF. CDR3 bases: TGTGCCAGCCGTCCCCCTACAGGGGGCGCAAACACTGAAGCTTTCTTT.

This clonotype occurred a few times. The DNA of the CDR3 is TGTGCCAGCAGCCCCTGGCTAGACCCGCAAGAGACCCAGTACTTC. Amino acids: CASSPWLDPQETQYF. V is TRBV11-2 and J is TRBJ2-5, with no clear D. CDR3 size: 15 residues. The V end was cut by 5 bases, the J end by 2 bases, with 15 bases between. In germline, CDR1 is SGHAT, CDR2 FQNNGV.

The chain joins TRBV3-1 to TRBJ2-1; TRBD2 is a possible D gene (5 bases). CDR1 is LGHDT and CDR2 is YNNKEL in the germline V gene (reference sequence). The germline V and J ends were trimmed by 7 bases and 0 bases, with 16 bases remaining between them. The length of the CDR3 is 16 residues. The CDR3 DNA follows: TGTGCCAGCACCCCGAGCGAGGGAAGCTCCTACAATGAGCAGTTCTTC. It is translated as CASTPSEGSSYNEQFF.

The V call is TRBV3-1, the J call TRBJ1-4; 8 nucleotides agree with TRBD1. CDR1 LGHDT and CDR2 YNNKEL come from the germline V gene (reference sequence). J lost 8 bases, V lost 4 bases, and 9 bases had no gene match. This CDR3 is built from 15 residues. The CDR3 spells CASSPGQGWGEKLFF. The DNA of the CDR3 is TGTGCCAGCAGCCCCGGACAGGGATGGGGAGAAAAACTGTTTTTT.

This clonotype was counted a few times. This rearrangement joins TRBV4-2 to TRBJ2-7, with 7 bases lining up with TRBD2. The CDR3 consists of 16 residues. CDR1 is LGHNA, CDR2 YNFKEQ, per germline. With 0 bases clipped from V and 3 bases from J, the junction kept 8 bases outside the gene matches. In nucleotides, the CDR3 is TGTGCCAGCAGCCAAGAAAGGAGCGGGGAAGGCTACGAGCAGTACTTC. Translating it yields CASSQERSGEGYEQYF.

Turning to this clonotype: At one end the junction does not follow the germline gene, possibly because of a read error. This sequence joins TRBV11-2 and TRBJ2-7, with D unclear. Germline CDR1 reads SGHAT; CDR2 reads FQNNGV. This CDR3 is built from 14 residues. The CDR3 loop reads CASSLVAVHYEHYF. The CDR3 DNA reads TGTGCCAGCAGCTTAGTAGCCGTGCACTACGAGCACTACTTC.

The V gene is TRBV29-1, the J gene TRBJ1-2; a weak D match, TRBD1 (6 bases). CDR3 size: 14 residues. V lost 4 bases to trimming and J lost 1 base, with 13 bases between them. Germline CDR1 is SQVTM and CDR2 is ANQGSEA. CDR3 residues: CSVGQVGSNYGYTF. The DNA of the CDR3 is TGCAGCGTTGGACAGGTCGGCAGTAACTATGGCTACACCTTC.

At least ten counts were recorded for this clonotype. Being one base from a much bigger clone, this may be a read error. This chain connects TRBV20-1 to TRBJ2-5; D is tentatively TRBD1 or TRBD2 (5 bases each). CDR3 length equals 15 residues. Trimming took 1 base from V and 5 from J, leaving 17 bases between them. The germline V gene encodes CDR1 DFQATT and CDR2 SNEGSKA (reference sequence). The DNA for the CDR3 is TGCAGTGCTAGAGGGGGGAGCGCGGGTTTGGAGACCCAGTACTTC. Amino acid sequence: CSARGGSAGLETQYF.

This sequence joins TRBV29-1 and TRBJ1-2; 9 nucleotides agree with TRBD1. Germline values: CDR1 SQVTM, CDR2 ANQGSEA. V trimming: 6 bases; J trimming: 7 bases; junction bases outside the gene matches: 15. The CDR3 contains 15 residues. CDR3 sequence reads: CSVQPLQGAISGYTF. CDR3 DNA: TGCAGCGTCCAGCCCTTACAGGGGGCGATTAGTGGCTACACCTTC.

This rearrangement joins TRBV3-1 to TRBJ1-1; no definite D call. The CDR3 runs to 14 residues. The germline V gene has CDR1 LGHDT and CDR2 YNNKEL (reference sequence). Trimming pared 1 base from V and 1 base from J, leaving 7 bases between. The chain's CDR3 is CASSQGIWNTEAFF. In DNA form, the CDR3 reads TGTGCCAGCAGCCAAGGAATTTGGAACACTGAAGCTTTCTTT.

The V and J genes are TRBV25-1 and TRBJ2-7; 10 nucleotides line up with TRBD1. The CDR3 contains 15 residues. Trimming cost V 2 bases and J 1 base; bases outside gene matches: 2. Per the germline V gene, CDR1 is MGHDK and CDR2 is SYGVNS. In DNA, the CDR3 is TGTGCCAGCAGTGAAGGACAGGGGGTATCCTACGAGCAGTACTTC. This codes for CASSEGQGVSYEQYF.

The chain couples TRBV28 to TRBJ2-1, with D possibly being TRBD2 (5 bases). Germline CDR1 is MDHEN and CDR2 is SYDVKM. The CDR3 is 14 amino acids. Trimming took 7 bases from V and 8 from J, leaving 18 bases between them. The CDR3 sequence is CASTLVGSADEQFF. The CDR3, as DNA: TGTGCCAGCACGCTTGTGGGGTCAGCGGATGAGCAGTTCTTC. Complete variable domain (other parts from reference TRBV28 and TRBJ2-1): DVKVTQSSRYLVKRTGEKVFLECVQDMDHENMFWYRQDPGLGLRLIYFSYDVKMKEKGDIPEGYSVSREKKERFSLILESASTNQTSMYLCASTLVGSADEQFFGPGTRLTVL.

This clonotype was recorded once. CDR3 nucleotides: TGTGCCAGTCACAGAATGAACACCGGGGAGCTGTTTTTT. Its translation: CASHRMNTGELFF. The chain recombines TRBV5-6 with TRBJ2-2; D is uncertain. This CDR3 has 13 amino acids. Germline V gene sequence: CDR1 SGHDT, CDR2 YYEEEE. With 8 bases removed from V and 1 base from J, the gap between germline ends came to 9 bases.

This rearrangement joins TRBV7-9 to TRBJ2-5, with 9 bases that match TRBD1. Germline V lookup: CDR1 SEHNR, CDR2 FQNEAQ (reference sequence). The CDR3 totals 16 residues. The trim removed 1 base at V and 4 bases at J, leaving 7 bases unmatched. In nucleotides, the CDR3 is TGTGCCAGCAGCTTAGATTTGGACAGGGGTGGAGAGACCCAGTACTTC. It specifies CASSLDLDRGGETQYF. Full variable domain (outside the CDR3, taken from reference TRBV7-9 and TRBJ2-5): DTGVSQNPRHKITKRGQNVTFRCDPISEHNRLYWYRQTLGQGPEFLTYFQNEAQLEKSRLLSDRFSAERPKGSFSTLEIQRTEQGDSAMYLCASSLDLDRGGETQYFGPGTRLLVL.

This chain uses TRBV3-1 with TRBJ2-5, with D unresolved. The DNA end favors TRBJ2-7, so the J call may be wrong. Germline V gene lookup returns CDR1 LGHDT and CDR2 YNNKEL (reference sequence). This CDR3 is built from 14 residues. CDR3 protein: CASSQDRPNYEQYF. The CDR3 DNA is TGTGCCAGCAGCCAAGATAGACCAAACTACGAGCAGTACTTC.

The gene calls are TRBV29-1 and TRBJ2-2; 8 nucleotides line up with TRBD1. This CDR3 region has 13 residues. V trimming: 6 bases; J trimming: 4 bases; junction bases outside the gene matches: 4. Germline V lookup: CDR1 SQVTM, CDR2 ANQGSEA. In DNA, the CDR3 is TGCAGCGTGGACAGGGACGGCACCGGGGAGCTGTTTTTT. As protein: CSVDRDGTGELFF.

V and J are TRBV13 and TRBJ2-1; D unclear. Germline V CDR1 and CDR2: PRHDT, FYEKMQ (reference sequence). The CDR3 runs to 12 residues. The V end was cut by 5 bases, the J end by 8 bases, with 10 bases between. CDR3 loop: CASSTQSDEQFF. CDR3 coding DNA: TGTGCCAGCAGCACTCAGAGTGATGAGCAGTTCTTC.

V gene TRBV27 combines with J gene TRBJ2-7; 11 nucleotides agree with TRBD2. After removal of 8 bases from V and 6 bases from J, the junction contained 6 bases not matched to a gene. The germline gives CDR1 MNHEY, CDR2 SMNVEV (reference sequence). This CDR3 spans 13 amino acids. CDR3 loop: CASRLAGRGEQYF. CDR3 in DNA: TGTGCCAGCCGACTAGCGGGGAGGGGCGAGCAGTACTTC.

The chain combines TRBV5-5 with TRBJ1-5; maybe TRBD1 (5 bases). This CDR3 is 15 amino acids long. The V end was cut by 0 bases, the J end by 5 bases, with 12 bases between. Germline CDR1 SGHKS, CDR2 YYEKEE (reference sequence). The CDR3 region is CASSLVGEWDQPQHF. DNA for the CDR3: TGTGCCAGCAGCTTGGTAGGGGAATGGGATCAGCCCCAGCATTTT.

The CDR3: CATSDFGTGADNQPQHF. The CDR3 DNA is TGTGCCACCAGTGATTTTGGGACAGGGGCCGATAATCAGCCCCAGCATTTT. V is TRBV24-1 and J is TRBJ1-5, with 10 bases matching TRBD1. This CDR3 contains 17 residues. V lost 1 base to trimming and J lost 4 bases; unmatched junction nucleotides: 6. Germline loops: CDR1 KGHDR, CDR2 SFDVKD.

CDR3 region: CASSPASPYGYTF. The DNA for the CDR3 is TGTGCCAGCAGTCCCGCGTCCCCGTATGGCTACACCTTC. This chain links TRBV27 with TRBJ1-2, with D uncertain. Germline V CDR1 and CDR2: MNHEY, SMNVEV (reference sequence). V was shortened by 5 bases and J by 5 bases, with 12 bases between the two germline ends. The CDR3 is 13 amino acids.

The J gene is TRBJ2-3, the V gene TRBV12-3 or TRBV12-4, with 9 bases that match TRBD2. Trimming took 5 bases from V and 4 from J; bases not matched to a gene: 7. The CDR3 spans 15 residues. DNA of the CDR3: TGTGCCAGCAGTATCCAAGCGGGGGGACCAGATACGCAGTATTTT. Translation gives CASSIQAGGPDTQYF.

V usage is TRBV12-3 or TRBV12-4 and J usage is TRBJ1-1, with 9 bases aligning to TRBD1. This CDR3 has 15 residues. V gave up 5 bases and J gave up 2 bases; unmatched junction bases: 6. CDR3 sequence: CASSARDRANTEAFF. CDR3 sequence (DNA): TGTGCCAGCAGTGCCCGGGACAGGGCTAACACTGAAGCTTTCTTT.

This clonotype was detected once. The chain joins TRBV5-6 to TRBJ2-3; D perhaps matches TRBD1 (5 bases). Germline assignment: CDR1 SGHDT and CDR2 YYEEEE. The germline V and J ends were trimmed by 1 base and 5 bases, with 11 bases remaining between them. The CDR3 is 14 residues long. CDR3 sequence (DNA): TGTGCCAGCAGCTTGATCGGCAGGGAAGATACGCAGTATTTT. As protein: CASSLIGREDTQYF.

The chain uses TRBV20-1 and TRBJ2-4, with a tentative D call TRBD2 (5 bases). Near its end, the DNA agrees better with TRBJ2-7, so the J call may be wrong. The CDR3 runs to 14 residues. The germline gives CDR1 DFQATT, CDR2 SNEGSKA (reference sequence). CDR3 residues: CSAENRGKGDEQYF. In DNA, the CDR3 is TGCAGTGCTGAGAACAGAGGGAAGGGTGACGAGCAGTACTTC.

This clonotype was detected a few times. J is TRBJ2-7 and V is TRBV7-9, with 10 bases fitting TRBD1. CDR1 is SEHNR and CDR2 is FQNEAQ in the germline V gene (reference sequence). J lost 6 bases, V lost 5 bases, and 10 bases had no gene match. The CDR3 covers 15 residues. The CDR3 loop is CASSLGTGVGFEQYF. The CDR3 nucleotides are TGTGCCAGCAGCCTCGGGACAGGGGTGGGGTTCGAGCAGTACTTC.